What follows are 9 T cell receptor beta chains derived from one specimen sequenced in a study of shared clonotypes between healthy human individuals. CD45RO-negative, CCR7-selected cells formed the naive CD8 fraction, which excluded terminally differentiated effector memory CD45RA+ cells. The method was immunoSEQ multiplex PCR; TCRdb's version includes in-frame clones alone and lacks a portion of them. The sample gives nearly 2 million clones, just under 95% of which show up once; roughly 1.2% is in the top ten. What was sequenced was naive CD8+ T cells sorted from blood. The receptors come from a man aged 18 to 35 in good health.

The gene calls are TRBV4-3 and TRBJ2-3; D possibly corresponds to TRBD2 (5 bases). Germline V gene data show CDR1 as LGHNA and CDR2 as YSLEER. CDR3 length: 16 amino acids. Trimming took 0 bases from V and 3 from J, leaving 13 bases between them. CDR3 in DNA: TGCGCCAGCAGCCAAGATCTGGTAGCGAAGACAGATACGCAGTATTTT. Its translation is CASSQDLVAKTDTQYF.

This rearrangement joins TRBV9 to TRBJ2-5; 15 nucleotides line up with TRBD2. The CDR3 covers 19 residues. Germline CDR1 reads SGDLS; CDR2 reads YYNGEE. J gave up 1 base and V 3 bases, and 10 bases lay outside the gene matches. The CDR3 DNA is TGTGCCAGCAGCGCTGGACTAGCGGGAGGGGCCCTCTTCCAAGAGACCCAGTACTTC. This codes for CASSAGLAGGALFQETQYF. The full variable domain, completed using reference TRBV9 and TRBJ2-5, is DSGVTQTPKHLITATGQRVTLRCSPRSGDLSVYWYQQSLDQGLQFLIQYYNGEERAKGNILERFSAQQFPDLHSELNLSSLELGDSALYFCASSAGLAGGALFQETQYFGPGTRLLVL.

This clone was seen more than once but under ten times. The genes are TRBV27 and TRBJ1-5; D remains unclear. The V gene lost 6 bases and the J gene lost 7 bases, with 16 bases spanning the gap. This CDR3 spans 14 amino acids. Germline CDR1 is MNHEY and CDR2 is SMNVEV (reference sequence). The CDR3 nucleotides are TGTGCCAGCAGCTACCTGAGCGCGGGCCAGCCCCAGCATTTT. Translating gives CASSYLSAGQPQHF.

The chain carries TRBV29-1 and TRBJ2-5; 7 bases align to TRBD1. CDR3 length: 13 residues. V gave up 3 bases and J gave up 3 bases; unmatched junction bases: 4. CDR1 is SQVTM and CDR2 is ANQGSEA in the germline V gene. CDR3 sequence reads: CSVDRGYEETQYF. In DNA form, the CDR3 reads TGCAGCGTTGACAGGGGGTATGAAGAGACCCAGTACTTC.

The V call is TRBV6-1, the J call TRBJ2-7; TRBD2 agrees at 7 bases. The germline V gene has CDR1 MNHNS and CDR2 SASEGT. The CDR3 is made up of 12 amino acids. The V and J ends lost 4 bases and 6 bases, in that order; junction bases with no gene match: 3. The CDR3 DNA sequence: TGTGCCAGCAGTGCGGGGGGTTCCGAGCAGTACTTC. Encoded protein: CASSAGGSEQYF.

The chain combines TRBV5-1 with TRBJ2-5; 7 bases match TRBD2. V trimming: 4 bases; J trimming: 1 base; junction bases outside the gene matches: 7. The V gene's germline CDR1 is SGHRS and CDR2 YFSETQ. There are 15 residues in the CDR3. The CDR3 bases are TGCGCCAGCAGCGAATTAGCGGGCATCCAAGAGACCCAGTACTTC. Residues: CASSELAGIQETQYF.

Turning to this clone: The identical CDR3 is also encoded by other nucleotide sequences in the sample. V usage is TRBV4-3 and J usage is TRBJ1-6; D remains ambiguous. The CDR3 spans 13 residues. Trimming pared 0 bases from V and 10 bases from J, leaving 7 bases between. In germline, CDR1 is LGHNA, CDR2 YSLEER. This chain's CDR3 is CASSQDIESPLHF. The DNA of the CDR3 is TGCGCCAGCAGCCAAGATATAGAATCACCCCTCCACTTT.

In the case of this clone: The sample has other DNA sequences that encode this CDR3 too. CDR3 DNA: TGTGCCAGCAGTGAAGGAACAGCTAACACCGGGGAGCTGTTTTTT. Its protein product is CASSEGTANTGELFF. The chain links TRBV6-1 to TRBJ2-2, with D unresolved. CDR1 and CDR2 (germline): MNHNS, SASEGT. CDR3 length: 15 residues. Trimming stripped 1 base from V and 2 bases from J, with 8 bases between.

For this clone: Other DNA sequences in the same sample also yield this CDR3. The chain employs TRBV5-4 and TRBJ2-7; D is undetermined. Germline V gene lookup returns CDR1 SGHNT and CDR2 YYREEE (reference sequence). The V gene lost 2 bases and the J gene lost 4 bases, with 10 bases spanning the gap. The CDR3 has 13 residues. The CDR3 spells CASSFGSTYEQYF. Written as DNA, the CDR3 is TGTGCCAGCAGCTTTGGGTCCACGTACGAGCAGTACTTC.